This T cell receptor beta chain was identified during a study of CD8 T cells in ankylosing spondylitis. The CDR3 spans 16 residues. Germline V gene data show CDR1 as SGDLS and CDR2 as YYNGEE. V was trimmed by 3 bases and J by 3 bases, leaving 19 bases between them. Each TCR beta library was made by quantitative 5'-RACE that incorporated molecular barcodes. One entry per CDR3 protein results from TCRdb running MiXCR on the 5' RACE reads. This repertoire shows roughly 220,000 distinct CDR3 sequences, approximately 16% found once; its top ten account for roughly 46%. The study's findings and limits: Disease-associated clones were CD8+ and fairly uncommon in peripheral blood. Earlier literature documents some of the motif variants in reactive arthritis synovial fluid and blood. Disease-linked clones reportedly showed significant enrichment in matched ankylosing spondylitis synovial fluid. One TCR beta motif, made up of 7 or 8 highly homologous variants, appeared characteristic of ankylosing spondylitis blood.

This clonotype was detected a few times. What it recognizes is unknown. Sequencing was carried out using blood, either unsorted or a sorted T cell fraction (not recorded which). The chain recombines TRBV9 with TRBJ2-7; D tentatively reads TRBD1 or TRBD2 (9 bases each). The clonotype comes from a male donor with ankylosing spondylitis. CDR3 in DNA: TGTGCCAGCAGCGGGCGGGAGGGGACAGGGATCTACGAGCAGTACTTC. It is translated as CASSGREGTGIYEQYF.